This entry lists 13 T cell receptor beta chains sequenced from one sample in a study of cytomegalovirus exposure and HLA in healthy donors. Primers: 60 Vbeta forward and 13 Jbeta reverse. Repertoires were generated with immunoSEQ multiplex PCR, while TCRdb's copy carries only in-frame clones and drops some. The sample includes roughly 120,000 clones. Sample: PBMCs. The receptors were gathered from a young man in good health and CMV-seronegative.

The genes are TRBV6-6 and TRBJ1-1, with D perhaps matching TRBD1 (6 bases). The CDR3 is 12 amino acids. Germline V gives CDR1 MNHNY, CDR2 SVGAGI (reference sequence). V was trimmed by 8 bases and J by 6 bases, leaving 13 bases between them. DNA of the CDR3: TGTGCCAGCCAGGGGCACGGCGCTGAAGCTTTCTTT. Protein: CASQGHGAEAFF.

This sequence joins TRBV27 and TRBJ2-3; 9 bases are shared with TRBD1. V lost 5 bases to trimming and J lost 0 bases; unmatched junction nucleotides: 3. The germline V gene encodes CDR1 MNHEY and CDR2 SMNVEV (reference sequence). CDR3 length: 15 residues. The CDR3 is CASSRTGASTDTQYF. In nucleotides, the CDR3 is TGTGCCAGCAGTAGGACAGGGGCTAGCACAGATACGCAGTATTTT.

This chain connects TRBV30 to TRBJ2-7, with 8 bases identical to TRBD1. The ends lost 8 bases at V and 1 base at J; junction bases unmatched: 4. CDR3 length: 12 amino acids. Germline CDR1 and CDR2: GTSNPN and SVGIG (reference sequence). The CDR3 sequence is CALRDRSYEQYF. In nucleotides, the CDR3 is TGTGCCCTCAGGGACAGGTCCTACGAGCAGTACTTC.

The chain combines TRBV19 with TRBJ1-1; 7 positions match TRBD1. V lost 5 bases, J lost 1 base, and 4 bases stayed unmatched. CDR1 LNHDA and CDR2 SQIVND come from the germline V gene (reference sequence). The CDR3 totals 14 residues. The CDR3 region has the DNA TGTGCCAGTAGTCCCCGGACAGGGAACACTGAAGCTTTCTTT. It yields the protein CASSPRTGNTEAFF.

The chain carries TRBV7-9 and TRBJ1-2, with 11 positions matching TRBD1. J lost 4 bases, V lost 5 bases, and 6 bases had no gene match. CDR3 length equals 15 residues. Germline-derived CDR1 and CDR2 are SEHNR and FQNEAQ (reference sequence). The CDR3, as DNA: TGTGCCAGCAGCGTTGGACAGGGGGCGGCCTATGGCTACACCTTC. This gives the protein CASSVGQGAAYGYTF.

The chain links TRBV7-9 to TRBJ2-7; possibly TRBD2 for D (6 bases). There are 15 residues in the CDR3. Looked up from germline, CDR1 is SEHNR and CDR2 is FQNEAQ (reference sequence). V was shortened by 5 bases and J by 2 bases, with 16 bases between the two germline ends. DNA for the CDR3: TGTGCCAGCAGCATTTCCGGGACTCCGCCCTACGAGCAGTACTTC. It codes for CASSISGTPPYEQYF.

V gene TRBV10-3 combines with J gene TRBJ2-5, with 9 positions matching TRBD1. The CDR3 contains 14 residues. CDR1 is ENHRY and CDR2 is SYGVKD in the germline V gene. With 6 bases clipped from V and 5 bases from J, the junction kept 7 bases outside the gene matches. CDR3 loop: CAIREGQGKETQYF. CDR3 coding DNA: TGTGCCATCAGGGAGGGACAGGGAAAGGAGACCCAGTACTTC.

The chain joins TRBV28 to TRBJ1-2, with a weak D call TRBD1 (6 bases). The CDR3 is made up of 15 amino acids. The V gene lost 8 bases and the J gene lost 0 bases, with 16 bases spanning the gap. Germline assignment: CDR1 MDHEN and CDR2 SYDVKM. This CDR3 is CASRRGGTPNYGYTF. The DNA of the CDR3 is TGTGCCAGCCGTAGAGGTGGGACACCTAACTATGGCTACACCTTC.

The V gene is TRBV27, the J gene TRBJ1-5, with D possibly TRBD1 on 5 matching bases. CDR1 is MNHEY, CDR2 SMNVEV, per germline (reference sequence). The CDR3 has 15 residues. Deletions cut 5 bases from V and 4 bases from J, with 15 bases between. CDR3 DNA sequence: TGTGCCAGCAGTCTCACTCCAGGGTTAAATCAGCCCCAGCATTTT. As protein: CASSLTPGLNQPQHF.

The rearrangement links TRBV4-1 to TRBJ2-3; 13 positions agree with TRBD2. Losses at the gene ends were 0 bases for V and 2 bases for J; bases not matched to a gene: 5. The CDR3 totals 18 residues. Germline CDR1 MGHRA, CDR2 YSYEKL. The CDR3, as DNA: TGCGCCAGCAGCCAAGATGGGACTAGCGGGACCTACACAGATACGCAGTATTTT. Its translation is CASSQDGTSGTYTDTQYF.

The chain recombines TRBV19 with TRBJ2-7; D is undetermined. Germline V CDR1 and CDR2: LNHDA, SQIVND (reference sequence). The CDR3 spans 13 residues. V shed 0 bases and J shed 3 bases, with 6 bases lying between them. The CDR3 DNA is TGTGCCAGTAGTATAGACAGATACTACGAGCAGTACTTC. Translation: CASSIDRYYEQYF.

V and J are TRBV2 and TRBJ2-1; D call uncertain. This CDR3 is built from 14 residues. Trimming took 4 bases from V and 4 from J, leaving 11 bases between them. Per the germline V gene, CDR1 is SNHLY and CDR2 is FYNNEI. The CDR3: CASSGFGAYNEQFF. DNA of the CDR3: TGTGCCAGCAGTGGATTCGGTGCTTACAATGAGCAGTTCTTC.

The chain joins TRBV5-1 to TRBJ1-1, with D perhaps TRBD1 (6 bases). The germline V gene has CDR1 SGHRS and CDR2 YFSETQ. With 9 bases removed from V and 0 bases from J, the gap between germline ends came to 21 bases. The CDR3 loop spans 16 amino acids. Written as DNA, the CDR3 is TGCGCCATCTTCCTACCAGGGGCCTTTTTGAACACTGAAGCTTTCTTT. It yields the protein CAIFLPGAFLNTEAFF.